A single sample is the source of the 11 T cell receptor beta chains below, sequenced in a study of beta chain features in type 1 diabetes (dated by TCRdb to between 2018 and 2020). Libraries were constructed by the immunoSEQ multiplex PCR assay. The entire isolated RNA was reverse transcribed using the High Capacity cDNA Reverse Transcription Kit, and thus expressed TCRB transcripts were sequenced. The immuneACCESS repertoire file appears here via TCRdb, limited to in-frame rearrangements. These files lack a portion of the clones; in checked studies, under half of the deficit traces to unresolved V genes, and the cause of the others is not known. In this sample the table shows 810,000 or so clones, 15% to 20% of which occur a single time. The top ten clonotypes cover roughly 0.025% of the sample. Sequenced material: naive CD4+ T cells from blood. This sample's cell subset or site label indicates: true naive CD4+ T cells. Receptors were obtained from a woman aged 18-29 years in good health.

The chain uses TRBV27 and TRBJ2-3; no reliable D call. The CDR3 is made up of 13 amino acids. V was shortened by 3 bases and J by 2 bases, with 6 bases between the two germline ends. CDR1 and CDR2 from the germline V gene are MNHEY and SMNVEV (reference sequence). CDR3 DNA: TGTGCCAGCAGTTTTCGGATCACAGATACGCAGTATTTT. Residues: CASSFRITDTQYF.

This clone appeared a few times. This sample also contains other DNA sequences that code for the same CDR3. The chain recombines TRBV7-9 with TRBJ1-1; D is uncertain. Per germline, CDR1 SEHNR and CDR2 FQNEAQ (reference sequence). The CDR3 contains 13 residues. Trimming removed 1 base at V and 1 base at J, with 4 bases between. CDR3 sequence reads: CASSLGRNTEAFF. The CDR3 nucleotides are TGTGCCAGCAGCTTAGGTCGGAACACTGAAGCTTTCTTT. Combining the CDR3 with reference TRBV7-9 and TRBJ1-1 gives the whole variable domain DTGVSQNPRHKITKRGQNVTFRCDPISEHNRLYWYRQTLGQGPEFLTYFQNEAQLEKSRLLSDRFSAERPKGSFSTLEIQRTEQGDSAMYLCASSLGRNTEAFFGQGTRLTVV.

Worth noting for this clone: The junction shows a germline mismatch at one end, possibly a read error. The rearrangement joins TRBV9 to TRBJ2-1; no clear D. This CDR3 has 14 residues. Germline V gene sequence: CDR1 SGDLS, CDR2 YYNGEE. The CDR3 DNA follows: TGTGCCAGCAGCGTAGATCATTCCTACAATGAGCAGCTCTTC. As protein: CASSVDHSYNEQLF.

The rearrangement joins TRBV5-1 to TRBJ2-3; the match to TRBD2 covers 14 bases. CDR1 is SGHRS and CDR2 is YFSETQ in the germline V gene. The CDR3 loop spans 18 amino acids. The junction had 7 bases not matched to a gene; V was cut back by 3 bases and J by 1 base. Here the CDR3 reads CASSSGTSGRRGTDTQYF. CDR3 coding DNA: TGCGCCAGCAGCTCCGGGACTAGCGGGAGACGAGGCACAGATACGCAGTATTTT.

This chain uses TRBV7-4 with TRBJ2-4, with 12 bases aligning to TRBD2. Germline assignment: CDR1 SGHVT and CDR2 SQSDAQ. CDR3 length: 18 amino acids. With V trimmed by 1 base and J by 2 bases, 6 bases remained unmatched. Here the CDR3 reads CASSLETSGRRTKNIQYF. The CDR3 DNA follows: TGTGCCAGCAGCTTAGAGACTAGCGGGAGACGGACCAAAAACATTCAGTACTTC.

This clone was seen only a few times. The CDR3 nucleotides read TGTGCCAGCAGCTTAACAGGGTTTGGCTATGGCTACACCTTC. Its translation is CASSLTGFGYGYTF. This chain links TRBV7-9 with TRBJ1-2; tentatively, D is TRBD1 (6 bases). This CDR3 is built from 14 residues. In germline, CDR1 is SEHNR, CDR2 FQNEAQ (reference sequence). V was pared by 2 bases and J by 4 bases, with 11 bases between.

This clone has just a few counts. The gene calls are TRBV6-1 and TRBJ2-4; maybe TRBD1 (8 bases). The CDR3 has 15 residues. Germline CDR1 and CDR2: MNHNS and SASEGT. Trimming took 6 bases from V and 8 from J, leaving 20 bases between them. The CDR3 nucleotides are TGTGCCAGCAGCCAGCGGGGACAGGCTATATACATTCAGTACTTC. Translating it yields CASSQRGQAIYIQYF.

The chain recombines TRBV7-2 with TRBJ1-3, with 8 bases aligning to TRBD1. The germline V gene encodes CDR1 SGHTA and CDR2 FQGNSA. With 5 bases clipped from V and 4 bases from J, the junction kept 4 bases outside the gene matches. The CDR3 is 14 amino acids. CDR3 in DNA: TGTGCCAGCAGCGCCTCAGGGGGCGGAAACACCATATATTTT. As protein: CASSASGGGNTIYF.

Only a few counts were recorded for this clone. The J gene is TRBJ2-5, the V gene TRBV7-2; 9 bases fit TRBD1. The J call is uncertain, as TRBJ2-7 better fits the DNA end. The CDR3 has 17 amino acids. Germline V gives CDR1 SGHTA, CDR2 FQGNSA. As DNA, the CDR3 is TGTGCCAGCAGCTTAGGCGTTGGGACAGGGAAGTACTACGAGCAGTACTTC. This gives the protein CASSLGVGTGKYYEQYF.

The chain couples TRBV7-9 to TRBJ2-3; 7 bases line up with TRBD1. Germline values: CDR1 SEHNR, CDR2 FQNEAQ (reference sequence). The CDR3 runs 15 residues. V lost 1 base and J lost 2; bases outside the gene matches: 3. In DNA form, the CDR3 reads TGTGCCAGCAGCTTAGACGGACAGGTCACAGATACGCAGTATTTT. The encoded protein is CASSLDGQVTDTQYF.

The sample holds a few counts of this clone. V gene TRBV7-2 combines with J gene TRBJ2-7; TRBD1 aligns across 7 bases. The CDR3 is 13 residues long. Trimming cost V 3 bases and J 5 bases; bases outside gene matches: 4. The germline V gene encodes CDR1 SGHTA and CDR2 FQGNSA. The CDR3 coding sequence is TGTGCCAGCAGCTTTAACAGGGGCGACGAGCAGTACTTC. Translating it yields CASSFNRGDEQYF.